What follows describes a single T cell receptor beta chain. Its specificity is not known. The junction does not match germline at one end; this may be a read error. This record belongs to a study of molecular identifiers for immune sequencing clone quantification. MiXCR, run by TCRdb on the PCR reads, gives a single entry per CDR3 protein. The table has about 100,000 distinct CDR3 sequences, under 40% seen once; the top ten hold roughly 9.7%. The CDR3 covers 16 residues. The V gene's germline CDR1 is SGHAT and CDR2 FQNNGV. General study results and limits: Identical TCR molecules sharing a barcode could underestimate highly expanded clone sizes. Clones exceeding 20 RNA copies carried over 98% of effector molecules but under 1% of naive-cell molecules.

Sorted cell numbers of roughly 19,000 to 1,000,000, with 10%, 30% or 50% RNA, served as input for naive CD8 libraries. The rearrangement uses TRBV11-2 and TRBJ2-5, with TRBD2 identical over 13 bases. This clonotype was obtained from a human donor in good health. Some libraries in this study had Jurkat cell RNA spiked in. The material sequenced was naive CD8+ T cells from blood, with Jurkat cell RNA spiked in. Subset reported: FACS-sorted CD8+CD4-CCR7+CD45RA+ naive T cells. CDR3 in amino acids: CASSPPGLAGRETQNF. DNA for the CDR3: TGTGCCAGCAGCCCGCCGGGACTAGCGGGAAGAGAGACCCAGAACTTC.